This T cell receptor (beta chain) was observed in a study of post-analysis software for immune sequencing data. The overall study: The courses of disease that were included comprised relapsing-remitting, secondary progressive and progressive-relapsing multiple sclerosis. Study-wide points: When the samples were clustered directly with F measure, those that had been prepared in the same batch showed strong co-clustering. Normalized Chao1 diversity was significantly lower in multiple sclerosis patients than in controls. Patients used roughly five TRBV segments, including TRBV5-6, TRBV5-1 and TRBV20-1, more often than controls.

Of note for this clonotype: Its target is not known.

Researchers reported that TCR beta cDNA libraries carried unique molecular identifiers. Yield was roughly 0.5 million cDNA molecules from around 1 to 9.1 million T cells. TCRdb used MiXCR to reprocess the PCR reads, holding one entry per CDR3 protein. The sample consists of approximately 630,000 distinct CDR3 sequences, 55% to 60% of them appearing once. Per the germline V gene, CDR1 is KGHDR and CDR2 is SFDVKD. The CDR3 contains 14 residues. The V end was cut by 4 bases, the J end by 8 bases, with 14 bases between. This chain joins TRBV24-1 and TRBJ2-1, with D possibly matching TRBD2 (7 bases). This clonotype originated in a girl aged 2-10 years with multiple sclerosis. The material sequenced was blood. The CDR3 bases are TGTGCCACCAGTGACCCGTCCGGGGGGCATGAGCAGTTCTTC. This translates into CATSDPSGGHEQFF.